A selection of T cell receptor beta chains follows, all from one sample in a study of identical twins. TCRdb analysed the 5' RACE reads with MiXCR anew, one entry per CDR3 protein. The table shows approximately 630,000 distinct CDR3 sequences, with just over 7% occurring only once. These data also featured in a second study, about yellow fever vaccine responses in identical twins.

Sequencing input: PBMCs. Every receptor here comes from a woman younger than 30 in good health. Both conserved end residues are part of each CDR3. The D gene is left open where the match is weak. The size entry is marked missing in some rows and otherwise reads once, few, many or a size class.

d_gene,v_gene,len,abundance,j_gene,CDR3aa,CDR3nt
TRBD2,TRBV10-3,17,NA,TRBJ2-7,CAISEWGLAGPIYEQYF,TGTGCCATCAGTGAGTGGGGGCTAGCGGGGCCAATCTACGAGCAGTACTTC
TRBD2,TRBV15,16,NA,TRBJ2-3,CATSSRGDLRTDTQYF,TGTGCCACCAGCAGCCGGGGGGATTTAAGGACAGATACGCAGTATTTT
NA,TRBV27,14,few,TRBJ1-1,CASSFRGIGAEAFF,TGTGCCAGCAGTTTTCGGGGGATCGGAGCTGAAGCTTTCTTT
NA,TRBV12-3/TRBV12-4,16,many,TRBJ1-2,CASSLGRGPGPTGYTF,TGTGCCAGCAGTTTAGGAAGAGGACCGGGGCCAACGGGCTACACCTTC
NA,TRBV29-1,16,many,TRBJ2-2,CSVEGVGKDGTGELFF,TGCAGCGTTGAAGGGGTGGGGAAGGATGGCACCGGGGAGCTGTTTTTT
NA,TRBV12-3/TRBV12-4,14,NA,TRBJ2-1,CASSTTDPPYEQFF,TGTGCCAGCAGTACGACGGACCCCCCCTATGAGCAGTTCTTC
TRBD1,TRBV6-1,14,NA,TRBJ2-3,CASSVTGAADTQYF,TGTGCCAGCAGTGTGACAGGGGCAGCAGATACGCAGTATTTT
TRBD1,TRBV20-1,15,NA,TRBJ2-2,CSASPTGETTGELFF,TGCAGTGCTAGTCCGACAGGGGAGACCACCGGGGAGCTGTTTTTT
TRBD2,TRBV7-8,16,few,TRBJ2-5,CASSPPGGGAQETQYF,TGTGCCAGCAGCCCTCCTGGCGGGGGGGCCCAAGAGACCCAGTACTTC
NA,TRBV19,11,many,TRBJ2-1,CASSIAGEQFF,TGTGCCAGTAGTATAGCGGGGGAGCAGTTCTTC
NA,TRBV7-9,16,NA,TRBJ2-1,CASSLRKDGPYNEQFF,TGTGCCAGCAGCTTAAGAAAGGATGGCCCCTACAATGAGCAGTTCTTC
TRBD1,TRBV10-3,16,many,TRBJ1-2,CAISDPGQGKGYGYTF,TGTGCCATCAGTGACCCCGGACAGGGGAAGGGCTATGGCTACACCTTC
NA,TRBV9,13,many,TRBJ2-1,CASSVLPINEQFF,TGTGCCAGCAGCGTATTGCCAATCAATGAGCAGTTCTTC
NA,TRBV6-1,14,NA,TRBJ1-4,CASSPPGGAEKLFF,TGTGCCAGCAGTCCCCCCGGGGGTGCTGAAAAACTGTTTTTT
NA,TRBV7-8,10,many,TRBJ1-5,CASKLQPQHF,TGTGCCAGCAAGCTACAGCCCCAGCATTTT
TRBD1,TRBV20-1,13,many,TRBJ2-7,CSASGTGFYEQYF,TGCAGTGCTAGTGGGACAGGGTTTTACGAGCAGTACTTC
TRBD2,TRBV5-1,17,NA,TRBJ2-2,CASSVGGGLTNTGELFF,TGCGCCAGCAGCGTGGGCGGGGGGCTGACTAACACCGGGGAGCTGTTTTTT
TRBD2,TRBV2,15,once,TRBJ2-1,CASSEASGVYNEQFF,TGTGCCAGCAGTGAAGCAAGCGGGGTGTACAATGAGCAGTTCTTC
NA,TRBV9,15,many,TRBJ2-1,CASSVGGGTHNEQFF,TGTGCCAGCAGCGTGGGAGGGGGGACCCACAATGAGCAGTTCTTC
TRBD1,TRBV7-9,14,NA,TRBJ2-2,CASDRDRNTGELFF,TGTGCCAGCGACCGGGACAGAAACACCGGGGAGCTGTTTTTT